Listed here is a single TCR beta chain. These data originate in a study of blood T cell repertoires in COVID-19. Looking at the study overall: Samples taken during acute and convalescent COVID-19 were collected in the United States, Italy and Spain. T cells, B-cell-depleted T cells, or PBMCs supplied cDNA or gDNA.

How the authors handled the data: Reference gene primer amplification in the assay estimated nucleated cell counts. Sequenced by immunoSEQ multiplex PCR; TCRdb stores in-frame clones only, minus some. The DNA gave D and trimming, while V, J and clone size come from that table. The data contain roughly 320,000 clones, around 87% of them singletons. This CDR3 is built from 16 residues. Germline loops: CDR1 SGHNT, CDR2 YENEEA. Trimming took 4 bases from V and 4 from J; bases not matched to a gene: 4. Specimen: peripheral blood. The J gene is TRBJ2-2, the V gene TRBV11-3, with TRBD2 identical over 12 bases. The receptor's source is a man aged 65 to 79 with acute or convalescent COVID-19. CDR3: CASSSGTSGPTGELFF. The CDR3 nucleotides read TGTGCCAGCAGCTCGGGGACTAGCGGGCCCACCGGGGAGCTGTTTTTT. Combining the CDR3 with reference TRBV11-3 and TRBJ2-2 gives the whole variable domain EAGVVQSPRYKIIEKKQPVAFWCNPISGHNTLYWYLQNLGQGPELLIRYENEEAVDDSQLPKDRFSAERLKGVDSTLKIQPAELGDSAVYLCASSSGTSGPTGELFFGEGSRLTVL.